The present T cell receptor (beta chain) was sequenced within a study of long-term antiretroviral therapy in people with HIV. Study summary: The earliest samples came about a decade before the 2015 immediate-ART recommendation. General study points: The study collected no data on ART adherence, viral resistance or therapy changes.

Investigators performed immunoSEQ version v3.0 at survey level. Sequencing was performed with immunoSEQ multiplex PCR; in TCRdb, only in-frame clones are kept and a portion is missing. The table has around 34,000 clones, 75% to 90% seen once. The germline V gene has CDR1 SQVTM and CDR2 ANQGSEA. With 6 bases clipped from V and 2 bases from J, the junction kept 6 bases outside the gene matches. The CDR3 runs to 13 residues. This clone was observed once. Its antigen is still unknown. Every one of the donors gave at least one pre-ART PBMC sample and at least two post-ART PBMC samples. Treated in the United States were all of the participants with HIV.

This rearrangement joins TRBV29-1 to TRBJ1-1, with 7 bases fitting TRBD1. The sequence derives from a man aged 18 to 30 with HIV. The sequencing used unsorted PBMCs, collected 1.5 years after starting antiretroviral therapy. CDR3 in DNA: TGCAGCGTGGCAACAGGGGAAAACACTGAAGCTTTCTTT. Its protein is CSVATGENTEAFF.